The 32 T cell receptor beta chains below were found in one sample sequenced in a study of T cell repertoires in cytomegalovirus infection. No antigens are known for them. Each CDR3 protein gets one entry after TCRdb re-called the reads with MiXCR. This table has about 770,000 distinct CDR3 sequences, 29% appearing once. The starting material was cultured CD8+ T cells from PBMCs, obtained from culture after CMV antigen stimulation. The receptor source for this set is a human donor in good health (CMV status not recorded). Some clones in this sample may be carry-over from other donors' samples.

This clonotype has a handful of counts. This chain joins TRBV6-1 and TRBJ2-1, with D perhaps TRBD2 (6 bases). The CDR3 consists of 12 residues. CDR1 and CDR2 (germline): MNHNS, SASEGT. Deletions cut 7 bases from V and 9 bases from J, with 13 bases between. CDR3 protein: CASTDWRGEQFF. CDR3 sequence (DNA): TGTGCCAGCACCGACTGGAGGGGTGAGCAGTTCTTC.

A few counts support this clonotype. This chain uses TRBV20-1 with TRBJ2-7; D may match TRBD1 or TRBD2 (6 bases each). The CDR3 is made up of 13 amino acids. Trimming left V 1 base short and J 6 bases short, with 13 bases between. Germline CDR1 reads DFQATT; CDR2 reads SNEGSKA (reference sequence). In DNA, the CDR3 is TGCAGTGCTAGAGCCGAGGGGGGCCGCGAGCAGTACTTC. It codes for CSARAEGGREQYF.

The chain couples TRBV14 to TRBJ2-2; D is unclear. Trimming pared 0 bases from V and 3 bases from J, leaving 8 bases between. Per germline, CDR1 SGHDN and CDR2 FVKESK. This CDR3 is built from 15 residues. CDR3 protein: CASSQEVRYTGELFF. The CDR3, as DNA: TGTGCCAGCAGCCAAGAGGTCAGATACACCGGGGAGCTGTTTTTT.

The V call is TRBV2, the J call TRBJ1-4, with D perhaps matching TRBD1 (5 bases). CDR1 and CDR2 from the germline V gene are SNHLY and FYNNEI. The CDR3 covers 12 residues. V dropped 7 bases and J dropped 8 bases, with 11 bases sitting between them. In nucleotides, the CDR3 is TGTGCCAGCAAGGGACGGAGGGAAAAACTGTTTTTT. It specifies CASKGRREKLFF.

V is TRBV29-1 and J is TRBJ2-7, with 7 positions matching TRBD1. CDR1 and CDR2 from the germline V gene are SQVTM and ANQGSEA. Germline trimming cut 1 base from V and 5 bases from J; bases unmatched to any gene: 8. This CDR3 is built from 14 residues. The CDR3 region has the DNA TGCAGCGTTGAAGGCCTGGGACAGATCAACGAGCAGTACTTC. Its translation is CSVEGLGQINEQYF.

This chain uses TRBV12-3 or TRBV12-4 with TRBJ1-2; weak D call: TRBD1 (5 bases). V lost 7 bases to trimming and J lost 4 bases, with 25 bases between them. This CDR3 is 17 amino acids long. The chain's CDR3 is CASTSSRVQVEIYGYTF. The CDR3 DNA sequence: TGTGCCAGCACCTCTTCCCGAGTACAGGTGGAGATCTATGGCTACACCTTC.

The chain links TRBV9 to TRBJ2-7, with 7 bases that match TRBD2. The CDR3 totals 15 residues. Germline loops: CDR1 SGDLS, CDR2 YYNGEE. Germline trimming cut 5 bases from V and 4 bases from J; bases unmatched to any gene: 12. DNA for the CDR3: TGTGCCAGCAGTCCGAGGGCTAGCGGATTTTACGAGCAGTACGTC. This encodes CASSPRASGFYEQYV.

This clonotype was found a few times. The rearrangement links TRBV7-9 to TRBJ1-5; D is undetermined. This CDR3 contains 12 residues. Trimming removed 2 bases from V and 5 bases from J, with 4 bases in between. Germline CDR1 and CDR2: SEHNR and FQNEAQ (reference sequence). The CDR3 loop reads CASSLLDQPQHF. The CDR3 region has the DNA TGTGCCAGCAGCTTATTAGATCAGCCCCAGCATTTT.

CDR3 coding DNA: TGTGCCAGTAGTATCGAGGACTCACCCTACAATGAGCAGTTCTTC. It translates to CASSIEDSPYNEQFF. The V gene is TRBV19, the J gene TRBJ2-1; D is possibly TRBD2 (5 bases). Germline V gene lookup returns CDR1 LNHDA and CDR2 SQIVND (reference sequence). This CDR3 is 15 amino acids long. V was pared by 3 bases and J by 2 bases, with 11 bases between.

The chain carries TRBV4-1 and TRBJ1-4, with TRBD1 matching 7 bases. CDR1 is MGHRA, CDR2 YSYEKL, per germline. CDR3 length equals 18 residues. Trimming cost V 4 bases and J 9 bases; bases outside gene matches: 20. The CDR3 spells CASSPLGQGEDGWQKLFF. In DNA, the CDR3 is TGCGCCAGCAGCCCCCTAGGCCAGGGGGAGGACGGTTGGCAAAAACTGTTTTTT.

The chain carries TRBV11-1 and TRBJ2-7, with D tentatively TRBD1 (5 bases). The CDR3 contains 15 residues. The germline V gene encodes CDR1 SGHAT and CDR2 FQDESV (reference sequence). With 0 bases removed from V and 0 bases from J, the gap between germline ends came to 9 bases. The chain's CDR3 is CASSLAPGLSYEQYV. In DNA, the CDR3 is TGTGCCAGCAGCTTAGCCCCAGGGCTCTCCTACGAGCAGTACGTC.

This clonotype came up a few times. The rearrangement links TRBV27 to TRBJ2-2; D is unresolved. The germline V gene encodes CDR1 MNHEY and CDR2 SMNVEV (reference sequence). The CDR3 is made up of 14 amino acids. V was pared by 5 bases and J by 0 bases, with 7 bases between. This CDR3 reads CASSHGTNTGELFF. The CDR3 DNA follows: TGTGCCAGCAGTCACGGAACGAACACCGGGGAGCTGTTTTTT.

This clonotype occurred a few times. The chain has TRBV7-2 and TRBJ1-1; D uncertain. From germline, CDR1 is SGHTA and CDR2 FQGNSA. V lost 4 bases, J lost 0 bases, and 12 bases lay in between. The CDR3 sequence is 15 residues long. The CDR3 coding sequence is TGTGCCAGCAGCTCCCCGGGGTTTTTGAACACTGAAGCTTTCTTT. This encodes CASSSPGFLNTEAFF. The full variable domain, its missing parts supplied by reference TRBV7-2 and TRBJ1-1, is GAGVSQSPSNKVTEKGKDVELRCDPISGHTALYWYRQSLGQGLEFLIYFQGNSAPDKSGLPSDRFSAERTGGSVSTLTIQRTQQEDSAVYLCASSSPGFLNTEAFFGQGTRLTVV.

This clonotype was counted many times. The chain couples TRBV7-3 to TRBJ2-7; D might be TRBD1 (5 bases). This CDR3 contains 12 residues. Germline CDR1 and CDR2: SGHTA and FQGTGA. Deletions cut 7 bases from V and 3 bases from J, with 10 bases between. The CDR3 DNA follows: TGTGCCAGCACCCTGGGGCACTACGAGCAGTACGTC. Translation gives CASTLGHYEQYV.

V and J are TRBV29-1 and TRBJ1-4; possible D gene TRBD1, 6 bases. Trimming took 7 bases from V and 3 from J, leaving 12 bases between them. Per germline, CDR1 SQVTM and CDR2 ANQGSEA. The CDR3 contains 13 residues. CDR3 nucleotides: TGCAGCGCCTCAGGGGCCCCTAATGAAAAACTGTTTTTT. As protein: CSASGAPNEKLFF.

The chain combines TRBV27 with TRBJ2-6; no definite D call. The V gene's germline CDR1 is MNHEY and CDR2 SMNVEV (reference sequence). Trimming removed 7 bases from V and 4 bases from J, with 8 bases in between. There are 13 residues in the CDR3. The DNA of the CDR3 is TGTGCCAGCACTCCCGCGGGGGCCAACGTCCTGACTTTC. This translates into CASTPAGANVLTF.

This sequence joins TRBV18 and TRBJ1-4; D unclear. Germline lookup yields CDR1 KGHSH and CDR2 LQKENI. The CDR3 is 15 amino acids. The V end lost 2 bases, the J end lost 8 bases, and 15 bases lay between the germline ends. For the CDR3, the DNA is TGTGCCAGCTCACCATTCGGCCCCCAAAGGGAAAAACTGTTTTTT. This codes for CASSPFGPQREKLFF.

This clonotype occurred many times. The chain employs TRBV7-2 and TRBJ1-2, with 8 bases aligning to TRBD1. This CDR3 has 19 amino acids. V lost 4 bases and J lost 2; bases outside the gene matches: 18. Germline assignment: CDR1 SGHTA and CDR2 FQGNSA. CDR3 bases: TGTGCCAGCAGCTGGCCCCCGACCCCCAGGGGGCCGTACAACTATGGCTACACCTTC. Its protein product is CASSWPPTPRGPYNYGYTF.

The chain uses TRBV11-2 and TRBJ2-5; 14 nucleotides agree with TRBD2. Germline V lookup: CDR1 SGHAT, CDR2 FQNNGV. CDR3 length equals 16 residues. The junction had 7 bases not matched to a gene; V was cut back by 5 bases and J by 5 bases. CDR3: CASSPVTSGGAETQYF. The CDR3 DNA reads as TGTGCCAGCAGCCCTGTGACTAGCGGGGGGGCGGAGACCCAGTACTTC. The full variable domain, completed using reference TRBV11-2 and TRBJ2-5, is EAGVAQSPRYKIIEKRQSVAFWCNPISGHATLYWYQQILGQGPKLLIQFQNNGVVDDSQLPKDRFSAERLKGVDSTLKIQPAKLEDSAVYLCASSPVTSGGAETQYFGPGTRLLVL.

The table lists this clonotype with many counts. A read error may produce the germline difference seen at one junction end. The chain links TRBV4-1 to TRBJ1-5; D gene uncertain. The CDR3 runs 13 residues. CDR1 is MGHRA, CDR2 YSYEKL, per germline. CDR3 coding DNA: TGTGCCAGCAGCCAAGGTAGTAATCAGCCCCAGCATTTT. Amino acid sequence: CASSQGSNQPQHF.

This chain joins TRBV4-1 and TRBJ1-5; TRBD1 is a possible D gene (5 bases). V gave up 0 bases and J gave up 7 bases, with 13 bases separating them. The CDR3 totals 15 residues. Germline CDR1 reads MGHRA; CDR2 reads YSYEKL. CDR3 DNA sequence: TGCGCCAGCAGCCAAGATCTTGGGGGGGGGCAGCCCCAGCATTTT. Amino acid sequence: CASSQDLGGGQPQHF.

CDR3 in DNA: TGTGCCAGCAGTGGCACCGGGACTAGCGGGGGGAGCTCCTACAATGAGCAGTTCTTC. Protein product: CASSGTGTSGGSSYNEQFF. The chain joins TRBV6-8 to TRBJ2-1; 15 bases align to TRBD2. CDR1 is MNHGY and CDR2 is SAAAGT in the germline V gene. Trimming at V came to 5 bases and at J to 0 bases, leaving 8 bases not matched to a gene. The CDR3 covers 19 residues.

The chain links TRBV2 to TRBJ2-5; 8 bases fit TRBD1. This CDR3 comprises 15 residues. Looked up from germline, CDR1 is SNHLY and CDR2 is FYNNEI. The J segment lost 3 bases and the V segment lost 4 bases, leaving 7 bases of the junction unmatched. This CDR3 is CASSASPGQEETQYF. The CDR3 DNA is TGTGCCAGCAGTGCGTCCCCGGGACAGGAAGAGACCCAGTACTTC.

A few counts support this clonotype. The CDR3 DNA sequence: TGCGCCAGCAGCCAAGGGCTAGCGGTGAACACCGGGGAGCTGTTTTTT. Encoded protein: CASSQGLAVNTGELFF. This chain joins TRBV4-3 and TRBJ2-2; 7 bases are a match to TRBD2. Germline assignment: CDR1 LGHNA and CDR2 YSLEER. V lost 1 base, J lost 1 base, and 3 bases stayed unmatched. This CDR3 has 16 residues.

This rearrangement joins TRBV7-8 to TRBJ2-4; a weak D match, TRBD2 (7 bases). The CDR3 runs 15 residues. Trimming shortened V by 3 bases and J by 2 bases, and 11 bases separated the two germline ends. Germline CDR1 reads SGHVS; CDR2 reads FQNEAQ. The CDR3 region has the DNA TGTGCCAGCAGCTTGGAGGGGGGGCCCAAAAACATTCAGTACTTC. This encodes CASSLEGGPKNIQYF.

In this sample, this clonotype turned up a few times. The CDR3 nucleotides are TGTGCCAGCAGCCAACTTGGACAGGGGCCCTATCAGCCCCAGCATTTT. Protein product: CASSQLGQGPYQPQHF. The chain employs TRBV7-8 and TRBJ1-5; 9 nucleotides match TRBD1. The CDR3 covers 16 residues. Germline loops: CDR1 SGHVS, CDR2 FQNEAQ. V was clipped by 5 bases and J by 5 bases; unmatched bases: 10.

This clonotype was counted many times. The chain employs TRBV12-3 or TRBV12-4 and TRBJ2-7, with 11 bases fitting TRBD2. Trimming cost V 2 bases and J 2 bases; bases outside gene matches: 2. The CDR3 is 15 amino acids. The CDR3 coding sequence is TGTGCCAGCAGTTTAAATAGCGGGGGGGCCTACGAGCAGTACTTC. It translates to CASSLNSGGAYEQYF.

This clonotype was counted only a few times. The chain employs TRBV6-1 and TRBJ2-7, with D unclear. The germline gives CDR1 MNHNS, CDR2 SASEGT. Trimming pared 0 bases from V and 3 bases from J, leaving 9 bases between. The CDR3 contains 14 residues. CDR3 region: CASSEALQFYEQYV. As DNA, the CDR3 is TGTGCCAGCAGTGAAGCGTTACAGTTCTACGAGCAGTACGTC.

This chain joins TRBV7-9 and TRBJ2-3; no clear D. Trimming stripped 5 bases from V and 8 bases from J, with 5 bases between. The CDR3 runs 10 residues. Germline loops: CDR1 SEHNR, CDR2 FQNEAQ (reference sequence). The CDR3 spells CASSGPTQYF. The DNA of the CDR3 is TGTGCCAGCAGCGGGCCTACGCAGTATTTT.

The chain links TRBV4-1 to TRBJ2-1; D unresolved. Trimming removed 0 bases from V and 2 bases from J, with 17 bases in between. The CDR3 contains 18 residues. Germline loops: CDR1 MGHRA, CDR2 YSYEKL. CDR3 residues: CASSQEEPTSLTYNEQFF. In DNA, the CDR3 is TGCGCCAGCAGCCAAGAGGAACCGACCAGCCTGACCTACAATGAGCAGTTCTTC.

The rearrangement joins TRBV12-3 or TRBV12-4 to TRBJ2-6; perhaps TRBD1 as D (6 bases). The CDR3 runs 15 residues. V was clipped by 4 bases and J by 0 bases, with 7 bases between them. This CDR3 is CASSSGVSGANVLTF. CDR3 DNA sequence: TGTGCCAGCAGTTCAGGGGTCTCTGGGGCCAACGTCCTGACTTTC.

This clonotype has just a few counts. The chain links TRBV12-3 or TRBV12-4 to TRBJ2-5, with 8 positions matching TRBD2. Losses at the gene ends were 1 base for V and 4 bases for J; bases not matched to a gene: 5. This CDR3 comprises 15 residues. The CDR3 coding sequence is TGTGCCAGCAGTTTAGTCGGGGGGGGTCCAGAGACCCAGTACTTC. Protein sequence: CASSLVGGGPETQYF.